These 14 T cell receptor beta chains came from one sample sequenced in a study of CD8 T cells in ankylosing spondylitis. Study-wide results and caveats: Ankylosing spondylitis blood seemed to carry a telltale TCR beta motif made of several highly homologous variants.

TCRdb recomputed calls from the 5' RACE reads with MiXCR, one row per CDR3 protein. The sample has hundreds of thousands of distinct CDR3 sequences, roughly 13% seen once. No antigens are known for them. Sequencing was done on a sample of blood, either unsorted or a sorted T cell fraction (not recorded which). These receptors came from a male donor with ankylosing spondylitis.

This chain links TRBV19 with TRBJ2-1; unclear D gene. The germline V gene encodes CDR1 LNHDA and CDR2 SQIVND (reference sequence). The CDR3 runs to 15 residues. V lost 7 bases to trimming and J lost 0 bases, with 13 bases between them. CDR3 sequence: CASTLQISSYNEQFF. CDR3 coding DNA: TGTGCCAGTACTCTCCAAATTAGCTCCTACAATGAGCAGTTCTTC.

This clonotype was counted at least ten times. Germline and junction disagree at one end, which may indicate a read error. The V and J genes are TRBV3-1 and TRBJ2-1; D unclear. This CDR3 region has 11 residues. Germline loops: CDR1 LGHDT, CDR2 YNNKEL (reference sequence). As DNA, the CDR3 is TGTGCCAGCAGCCAAGGACGGGCCCCAGTCTTC. It yields the protein CASSQGRAPVF.

This chain connects TRBV5-1 to TRBJ1-5; D is perhaps TRBD1 (5 bases). The CDR3 has 15 residues. Germline V gives CDR1 SGHRS, CDR2 YFSETQ. V shed 1 base and J shed 5 bases, with 13 bases lying between them. The CDR3 DNA sequence: TGCGCCAGCAGCTTGCTAGGGGACGGTTATCAGCCCCAGCATTTT. It is translated as CASSLLGDGYQPQHF. The full variable domain, rest sourced from reference TRBV5-1 and TRBJ1-5, is KAGVTQTPRYLIKTRGQQVTLSCSPISGHRSVSWYQQTPGQGLQFLFEYFSETQRNKGNFPGRFSGRQFSNSRSEMNVSTLELGDSALYLCASSLLGDGYQPQHFGDGTRLSIL.

The chain uses TRBV12-3 or TRBV12-4 and TRBJ2-3; D ambiguous. V lost 7 bases to trimming and J lost 0 bases, with 11 bases between them. This CDR3 is built from 14 residues. For the CDR3, the DNA is TGTGCCAGCAAGATAACCGTTAGCACAGATACGCAGTATTTT. Residues: CASKITVSTDTQYF.

At least ten counts were recorded for this clonotype. The chain combines TRBV5-1 with TRBJ1-3; weak D call: TRBD1 (6 bases). Germline CDR1 and CDR2: SGHRS and YFSETQ. This CDR3 region has 15 residues. V was pared by 3 bases and J by 1 base, with 11 bases between. The CDR3 bases are TGCGCCAGCAGCTCGACAGGATCGTCTGGAAACACCATATATTTT. Residues: CASSSTGSSGNTIYF.

In its sample, this clonotype was seen a few times. The chain has TRBV20-1 and TRBJ2-3; 11 bases are a match to TRBD2. The CDR3 totals 17 residues. V dropped 3 bases and J dropped 4; count of bases not matched to a gene: 12. CDR1 and CDR2 (germline): DFQATT, SNEGSKA (reference sequence). CDR3 DNA: TGCAGTGCTAGCTTTAGCGGGAGGGCCCTCTCATCAGATACGCAGTATTTT. Its translation: CSASFSGRALSSDTQYF.

This sequence joins TRBV10-3 and TRBJ2-5; TRBD1 might be the D (7 bases). Trimming cost V 4 bases and J 5 bases, with 14 bases left between them. This CDR3 comprises 14 residues. Germline V gene lookup returns CDR1 ENHRY and CDR2 SYGVKD. DNA of the CDR3: TGTGCCATCAGTGTAGGAGGGGGCGGTGAGACCCAGTACTTC. Its translation is CAISVGGGGETQYF.

V usage is TRBV7-6 and J usage is TRBJ2-3, with D maybe TRBD1 (5 bases). V was clipped by 6 bases and J by 0 bases, with 22 bases between them. The germline V gene has CDR1 SGHVS and CDR2 FNYEAQ. This CDR3 is built from 18 residues. Here the CDR3 reads CASSKQTEIKISTDTQYF. As DNA, the CDR3 is TGTGCCAGCAGTAAACAGACAGAAATTAAAATTAGCACAGATACGCAGTATTTT.

This clonotype turned up a few times. V usage is TRBV5-1 and J usage is TRBJ2-2; a weak D match, TRBD2 (5 bases). Per the germline V gene, CDR1 is SGHRS and CDR2 is YFSETQ. CDR3 size: 16 residues. The V end was cut by 4 bases, the J end by 4 bases, with 17 bases between. The DNA of the CDR3 is TGCGCCAGCAGCAACATGGGGAGAACGGGCACCGGGGAGCTGTTTTTT. Its translation is CASSNMGRTGTGELFF.

This clonotype was seen at least ten times. The V gene is TRBV4-2, the J gene TRBJ1-1; the D is unclear. CDR1 is LGHNA, CDR2 YNFKEQ, per germline. V was cut by 0 bases and J by 0 bases, with 11 bases left in between. CDR3 size: 16 residues. The CDR3 region is CASSQDRSGLNTEAFF. The CDR3, as DNA: TGTGCCAGCAGCCAAGATCGGTCCGGCCTGAACACTGAAGCTTTCTTT.

The genes are TRBV7-2 and TRBJ1-5, with 10 bases that match TRBD1. V shed 5 bases, J shed 7 bases, and the junction held 11 bases outside the gene matches. CDR1 and CDR2 from the germline V gene are SGHTA and FQGNSA. This CDR3 is built from 16 residues. CDR3 coding DNA: TGTGCCAGCAGCCCAATGGGGACAGGGGTAGAGCAGCCCCAGCATTTT. It specifies CASSPMGTGVEQPQHF.

This clonotype came up a few times. The V and J genes are TRBV7-2 and TRBJ1-2; 8 positions agree with TRBD1. Losses at the gene ends were 1 base for V and 3 bases for J; bases not matched to a gene: 4. Germline CDR1 reads SGHTA; CDR2 reads FQGNSA. CDR3 length equals 15 residues. This CDR3 reads CASSLDLGQDYGYTF. CDR3 DNA sequence: TGTGCCAGCAGCTTAGATCTGGGACAGGACTATGGCTACACCTTC. The full variable domain, completed using reference TRBV7-2 and TRBJ1-2, is GAGVSQSPSNKVTEKGKDVELRCDPISGHTALYWYRQSLGQGLEFLIYFQGNSAPDKSGLPSDRFSAERTGGSVSTLTIQRTQQEDSAVYLCASSLDLGQDYGYTFGSGTRLTVV.

This clonotype was seen a handful of times. The CDR3 DNA reads TGTGCCAGCAGCGTAGCTTCTCTAGCGGGAGCGGATGAGCAGTTCTTC. Translation gives CASSVASLAGADEQFF. V and J are TRBV9 and TRBJ2-1; 10 nucleotides align to TRBD2. CDR3 length equals 16 residues. The germline V gene has CDR1 SGDLS and CDR2 YYNGEE. V dropped 0 bases and J dropped 8; count of bases not matched to a gene: 8.

V is TRBV11-2 and J is TRBJ2-3, with 8 bases aligning to TRBD2. Trimming cost V 3 bases and J 4 bases; bases outside gene matches: 12. Germline V gives CDR1 SGHAT, CDR2 FQNNGV. The CDR3 has 17 amino acids. The CDR3 sequence: CASSLVSPGGYADTQYF. In DNA form, the CDR3 reads TGTGCCAGCAGCTTGGTGAGCCCGGGAGGGTATGCAGATACGCAGTATTTT.